These T cell receptor beta chains were read from a single sample in a study of CD8 T cells in ankylosing spondylitis. TCRdb passed the 5' RACE reads through MiXCR, listing each CDR3 protein once. The table records 250,000 or so distinct CDR3 sequences, more than 15% of them present only once. The sample was blood, either unsorted or a sorted T cell fraction (not recorded which). The source is a male donor with ankylosing spondylitis or in good health (not recorded which). The CDR3 runs from the conserved cysteine through the conserved F or W. A D gene is named only where the DNA matches it firmly. Only part of the rows carry a size: once, few, many, or a class if the clone is expanded.

TRBJ2-7 few TRBV27 TRBD2 CASSRRGGGSYEQYF TGTGCCAGCAGTCGGAGGGGCGGGGGCTCCTACGAGCAGTACTTC
TRBJ2-7 . TRBV6-5 . CASSYWQGGVEQYF TGTGCCAGCAGTTACTGGCAGGGTGGGGTGGAGCAGTACTTC
TRBJ2-1 few TRBV20-1 TRBD2 CSARTPPGTSGSRGNEQFF TGCAGTGCTAGGACTCCCCCCGGGACTAGCGGGAGTAGAGGCAATGAGCAGTTCTTC
TRBJ2-1 many TRBV7-3 . CASSPKAGTYNEQFF TGTGCCAGCAGCCCCAAAGCCGGAACTTACAATGAGCAGTTCTTC
TRBJ2-5 many TRBV4-2 . CASSQALGETQYF TGTGCCAGCAGCCAAGCCCTGGGGGAGACCCAGTACTTC
TRBJ2-7 few TRBV7-9 . CASSNRDTNYEQYF TGTGCCAGCAGCAACCGGGACACCAACTACGAGCAGTACTTC
TRBJ2-1 . TRBV20-1 TRBD2 CSARDRGRAHYNEQFF TGCAGTGCTAGAGATCGTGGGAGGGCCCATTACAATGAGCAGTTCTTC
TRBJ2-3 . TRBV20-1 TRBD2 CSARASGASTDTQYF TGCAGTGCTAGAGCGAGCGGGGCTAGCACAGATACGCAGTATTTT
TRBJ2-1 . TRBV24-1 . CATSATGRSDNEQFF TGTGCCACCAGTGCAACAGGGAGGTCTGACAATGAGCAGTTCTTC
TRBJ1-3 many TRBV29-1 . CSVDYPGLTGNTIYF TGCAGCGTTGATTATCCAGGGCTGACTGGAAACACCATATATTTT
TRBJ2-7 few TRBV20-1 . CSARAPFGVVSYEQYF TGCAGTGCTAGAGCACCCTTCGGAGTGGTCTCCTACGAGCAGTACTTC
TRBJ2-1 few TRBV7-3 TRBD2 CASSPGLASYNEQFF TGTGCCAGCAGCCCAGGACTAGCGTCCTACAATGAGCAGTTCTTC
TRBJ2-2 few TRBV7-7 TRBD2 CASSLRLAGFPNTGELFF TGTGCTAGCAGCTTACGGCTAGCGGGATTCCCGAACACCGGGGAGCTGTTTTTT